The source of this TCR beta chain is a study of T-cell memory formation after mild COVID-19. TCRdb reprocessed the 5' RACE reads via MiXCR and lists one record per CDR3 protein. The sample consists of 100,000 to 150,000 distinct CDR3 sequences, about 6.5% of them appearing once. Sequencing used PBMCs or a T cell subset sorted from them (not recorded which). This sequence originates from an adult woman who had mild COVID-19 (a few samples of this study predate the infection). Cell type and time point are not known.

The CDR3 loop is CASSVKFLGSYNEQFF. The CDR3 coding sequence is TGTGCCAGCAGCGTAAAATTCTTAGGATCCTACAATGAGCAGTTCTTC. The chain couples TRBV9 to TRBJ2-1; unclear D gene. The V end lost 1 base, the J end lost 1 base, and 12 bases lay between the germline ends. Germline values: CDR1 SGDLS, CDR2 YYNGEE. This CDR3 has 16 amino acids. The full variable domain, rest sourced from reference TRBV9 and TRBJ2-1, is DSGVTQTPKHLITATGQRVTLRCSPRSGDLSVYWYQQSLDQGLQFLIQYYNGEERAKGNILERFSAQQFPDLHSELNLSSLELGDSALYFCASSVKFLGSYNEQFFGPGTRLTVL.